The sequence of this T cell receptor beta chain was determined in a study of T-cell reconstitution after alpha-beta-depleted transplantation in children. As to this clonotype: What it recognizes is unknown.

Study-level findings and limits: It was reported that alpha-beta T cells came from several hundred expanded graft clones (about two months after transplant).

TCRbeta library preparation incorporated unique molecular identifiers. One entry per CDR3 protein results from TCRdb running MiXCR on the PCR reads. The sample lists about 90,000 distinct CDR3 sequences; about a sixth were seen once. This CDR3 has 16 amino acids. The V gene lost 5 bases and the J gene lost 0 bases, with 13 bases spanning the gap. The germline V gene has CDR1 SGHVS and CDR2 FQNEAQ. The material was PBMCs, mostly from graft donor cells, obtained 180 days after TCRalphabeta/CD19-depleted stem cell transplant. The V gene is TRBV7-8, the J gene TRBJ2-2, with D maybe TRBD2 (7 bases). The receptor was derived from a male patient aged 2-15 years who had a stem cell transplant for acute lymphoblastic leukemia, so the T cells may come from the graft donor. The CDR3 sequence: CASSNGGAANTGELFF. The DNA of the CDR3 is TGTGCCAGCAGCAATGGGGGGGCAGCGAACACCGGGGAGCTGTTTTTT.